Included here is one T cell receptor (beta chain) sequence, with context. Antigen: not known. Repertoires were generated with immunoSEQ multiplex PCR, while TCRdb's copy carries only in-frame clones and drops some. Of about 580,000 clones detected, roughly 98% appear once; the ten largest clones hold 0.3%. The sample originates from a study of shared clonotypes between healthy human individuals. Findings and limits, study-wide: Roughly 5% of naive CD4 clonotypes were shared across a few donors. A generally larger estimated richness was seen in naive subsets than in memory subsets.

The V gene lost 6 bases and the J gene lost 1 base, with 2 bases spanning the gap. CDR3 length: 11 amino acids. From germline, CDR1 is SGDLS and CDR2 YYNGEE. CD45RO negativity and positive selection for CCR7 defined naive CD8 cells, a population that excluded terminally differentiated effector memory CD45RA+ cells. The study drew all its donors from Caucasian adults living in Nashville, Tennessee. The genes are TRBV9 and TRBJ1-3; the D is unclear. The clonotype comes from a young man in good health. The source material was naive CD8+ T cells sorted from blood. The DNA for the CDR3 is TGTGCCAGCAAATCTGGAAACACCATATATTTT. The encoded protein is CASKSGNTIYF.